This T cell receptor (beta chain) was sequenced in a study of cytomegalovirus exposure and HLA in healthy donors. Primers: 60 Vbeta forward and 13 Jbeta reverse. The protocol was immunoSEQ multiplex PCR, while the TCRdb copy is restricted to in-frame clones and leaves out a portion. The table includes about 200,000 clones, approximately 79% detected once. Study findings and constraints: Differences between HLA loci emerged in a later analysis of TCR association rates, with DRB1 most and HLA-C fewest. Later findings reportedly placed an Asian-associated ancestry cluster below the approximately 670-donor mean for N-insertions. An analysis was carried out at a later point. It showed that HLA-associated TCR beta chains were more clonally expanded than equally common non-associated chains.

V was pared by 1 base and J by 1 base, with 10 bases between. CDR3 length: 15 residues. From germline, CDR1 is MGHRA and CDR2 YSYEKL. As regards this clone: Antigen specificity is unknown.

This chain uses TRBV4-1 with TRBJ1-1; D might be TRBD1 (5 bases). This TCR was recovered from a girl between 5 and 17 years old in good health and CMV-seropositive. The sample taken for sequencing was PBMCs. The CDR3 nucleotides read TGCGCCAGCAGCCAAGTGGGGCAGGGGAACACTGAAGCTTTCTTT. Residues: CASSQVGQGNTEAFF.